The 13 T cell receptor beta chains below all came from one sample that was sequenced in a study of cytomegalovirus exposure and HLA in healthy donors. Both 60 Vbeta primers and 13 Jbeta primers went into the PCR. The repertoire was sequenced with immunoSEQ multiplex PCR; TCRdb's copy has only in-frame clones and lacks some. The repertoire includes 130,000 or so clones, roughly four fifths of them detected once, and 1.5% to 2.5% sits in the top ten. Sequencing was performed on PBMCs. Receptor source: a woman aged 40 to 49 in good health and CMV-seronegative.

The V gene is TRBV5-1, the J gene TRBJ1-5; TRBD1 agrees at 12 bases. The junction had 7 bases not matched to a gene; V was cut back by 4 bases and J by 5 bases. The V gene's germline CDR1 is SGHRS and CDR2 YFSETQ. The CDR3 totals 16 residues. CDR3 bases: TGCGCCAGCAGCCCGTCCGGGACAGGGGGCTATCAGCCCCAGCATTTT. It yields the protein CASSPSGTGGYQPQHF.

This clone was seen just once. V usage is TRBV7-9 and J usage is TRBJ2-1, with 12 positions matching TRBD2. Germline CDR1 and CDR2: SEHNR and FQNEAQ (reference sequence). Trimming cost V 5 bases and J 8 bases; bases outside gene matches: 7. This CDR3 has 15 amino acids. This chain's CDR3 is CASSPPTSGSYEQFF. The CDR3 DNA sequence: TGTGCCAGCAGCCCCCCGACTAGCGGGAGCTATGAGCAGTTCTTC.

This chain links TRBV7-7 with TRBJ2-5; D might be TRBD2 (6 bases). V lost 2 bases, J lost 11 bases, and 21 bases lay in between. Per germline, CDR1 SSHAT and CDR2 FNYEAQ (reference sequence). This CDR3 is 15 amino acids long. The CDR3: CASSLNGGPREVQYF. The CDR3 nucleotides are TGTGCCAGCAGCTTAAACGGAGGGCCTAGGGAGGTGCAGTACTTC.

The J gene is TRBJ2-3, the V gene TRBV7-2, with 8 bases aligning to TRBD2. The CDR3 is made up of 17 amino acids. Germline loops: CDR1 SGHTA, CDR2 FQGNSA. J lost 0 bases, V lost 1 base, and 6 bases had no gene match. CDR3 in amino acids: CASSLVRSGTSTDTQYF. The CDR3 nucleotides are TGTGCCAGCAGCTTAGTCCGTAGCGGGACTAGCACAGATACGCAGTATTTT. The whole variable domain, remainder taken from reference TRBV7-2 and TRBJ2-3, is GAGVSQSPSNKVTEKGKDVELRCDPISGHTALYWYRQSLGQGLEFLIYFQGNSAPDKSGLPSDRFSAERTGGSVSTLTIQRTQQEDSAVYLCASSLVRSGTSTDTQYFGPGTRLTVL.

V gene TRBV6-1 combines with J gene TRBJ1-1, with D perhaps TRBD1 (6 bases). CDR1 and CDR2 from the germline V gene are MNHNS and SASEGT. The CDR3 is 10 amino acids. Trimming removed 9 bases at V and 10 bases at J, with 12 bases between. The CDR3 sequence is CARGQLGAFF. The CDR3 DNA is TGTGCCAGAGGACAGTTAGGAGCTTTCTTT.

Only one count was recorded for this clone. V usage is TRBV27 and J usage is TRBJ1-1, with 7 nucleotides matching TRBD1. This CDR3 is built from 15 residues. With V trimmed by 5 bases and J by 2 bases, 8 bases remained unmatched. Per germline, CDR1 MNHEY and CDR2 SMNVEV (reference sequence). CDR3 sequence: CASSMTGSLNTEAFF. The CDR3 region has the DNA TGTGCCAGCAGTATGACAGGGTCCCTAAACACTGAAGCTTTCTTT.

The J gene is TRBJ1-1, the V gene TRBV7-3; tentatively, D is TRBD1 (6 bases). The germline gives CDR1 SGHTA, CDR2 FQGTGA. Trimming left V 5 bases short and J 8 bases short, with 15 bases between. The CDR3 has 13 residues. The CDR3 DNA is TGTGCCAGCAGCCAGGCAGGGGAGGGGGAAGCTTTCTTT. This sequence encodes CASSQAGEGEAFF.

The chain has TRBV13 and TRBJ2-1, with 9 bases aligning to TRBD1. The germline V gene has CDR1 PRHDT and CDR2 FYEKMQ (reference sequence). The trim removed 3 bases at V and 4 bases at J, leaving 10 bases unmatched. The CDR3 has 17 residues. The CDR3 sequence: CASSFDGQGRGYNEQFF. CDR3 sequence (DNA): TGTGCCAGCAGCTTCGACGGACAGGGGCGAGGGTACAATGAGCAGTTCTTC.

The CDR3 sequence is CASSELVNTEAFF. For the CDR3, the DNA is TGTGCCAGCAGTGAACTGGTGAACACTGAAGCTTTCTTT. J is TRBJ1-1 and V is TRBV6-4; D uncertain. Trimming removed 3 bases from V and 0 bases from J, with 5 bases in between. The V gene's germline CDR1 is MRHNA and CDR2 SNTAGT. The CDR3 has 13 amino acids.

J is TRBJ2-1 and V is TRBV10-1; 11 bases align to TRBD2. V shed 3 bases and J 12 bases; nucleotides not matched to a gene: 7. Germline assignment: CDR1 WNHNN and CDR2 SYGVQD (reference sequence). There are 14 residues in the CDR3. CDR3 loop: CASSDVLAGGGQFF. CDR3 DNA: TGCGCCAGCAGTGATGTCCTAGCGGGAGGCGGGCAGTTCTTC.

The count of this clone is one. The chain couples TRBV5-4 to TRBJ2-3; D gene unclear. This CDR3 has 16 residues. Germline V gene sequence: CDR1 SGHNT, CDR2 YYREEE (reference sequence). V lost 1 base to trimming and J lost 1 base, with 13 bases between them. The DNA for the CDR3 is TGTGCCAGCAGCTTGTCTCTTTTGCGAGGCACAGATACGCAGTATTTT. Its translation is CASSLSLLRGTDTQYF.

The chain couples TRBV5-6 to TRBJ2-2, with a weak D call TRBD2 (5 bases). The CDR3 consists of 17 residues. Germline CDR1 is SGHDT and CDR2 is YYEEEE. V was trimmed by 2 bases and J by 9 bases, leaving 23 bases between them. CDR3 amino acids: CASSFFLRESRNRELFF. For the CDR3, the DNA is TGTGCCAGCAGCTTCTTTTTAAGGGAGTCCCGAAACCGGGAGCTGTTTTTT. The full variable domain, with the rest looked up from reference TRBV5-6 and TRBJ2-2, is DAGVTQSPTHLIKTRGQQVTLRCSPKSGHDTVSWYQQALGQGPQFIFQYYEEEERQRGNFPDRFSGHQFPNYSSELNVNALLLGDSALYLCASSFFLRESRNRELFFGEGSRLTVL.

The chain is built from TRBV28 and TRBJ1-1; 7 positions agree with TRBD1. V dropped 6 bases and J dropped 5; count of bases not matched to a gene: 12. This CDR3 is 15 amino acids long. From germline, CDR1 is MDHEN and CDR2 SYDVKM. The CDR3 DNA sequence: TGTGCCAGCAGCCTACAGGGGCGAAGGAGGACTGAAGCTTTCTTT. As protein: CASSLQGRRRTEAFF.